These T cell receptor beta chains were read from a single sample in a study of blood T cell repertoires in COVID-19. Using immunoSEQ multiplex PCR, the repertoire was profiled, and TCRdb retains in-frame clones only, with some absent. The sample carries 25,000 to 30,000 clones, around 80% recorded once. Sequences were obtained from peripheral blood. These receptors were taken from a woman of 80 years or more with acute or convalescent COVID-19. Both conserved end residues are part of each CDR3. The D gene is left open where the match is weak. Some rows mark clone size as missing; the rest say once, few, many or name a class of expanded clone.

>.|14|.|TRBV11-2|TRBJ2-1
CASSRWDWNNEQFF
TGTGCCAGCAGCCGATGGGACTGGAACAATGAGCAGTTCTTC
>.|15|.|TRBV7-2|TRBJ1-2
CASSLVGQGGSGYTF
TGTGCCAGCAGCTTAGTAGGGCAGGGCGGCTCCGGCTACACCTTC
>.|15|TRBD2|TRBV9|TRBJ2-2
CASSVEASGRGELFF
TGTGCCAGCAGCGTAGAAGCTAGCGGGAGAGGGGAGCTGTTTTTT
>.|14|.|TRBV10-3|TRBJ1-4
CAISDGGPTEKLFF
TGTGCCATCAGTGATGGCGGCCCTACCGAAAAACTGTTTTTT
>.|15|TRBD1|TRBV9|TRBJ2-1
CASSPGQGRVNEQFF
TGTGCCAGCAGCCCCGGACAGGGAAGGGTCAATGAGCAGTTCTTC
>.|19|TRBD1|TRBV12-5|TRBJ1-1
CASGLARTGGLLMDTEAFF
TGTGCTAGTGGTTTGGCCCGGACAGGGGGCCTTTTAATGGACACTGAAGCTTTCTTT
>.|14|.|TRBV7-2|TRBJ2-7
CASSLDRSSYEQYF
TGTGCCAGCAGCTTAGACCGGAGCTCCTACGAGCAGTACTTC
>.|14|TRBD2|TRBV3-1/TRBV3-2|TRBJ2-3
CASSDLAGRDTQYF
TGTGCCAGCAGCGATCTAGCGGGGAGAGATACGCAGTATTTT
>.|17|TRBD2|TRBV15|TRBJ2-1
CATSRDGTSGAYNEQFF
TGTGCCACCAGCAGAGATGGGACTAGCGGGGCCTACAATGAGCAGTTCTTC
>.|15|.|TRBV9|TRBJ2-5
CASSAPGGGGETQYF
TGTGCCAGCAGCGCTCCCGGGGGAGGGGGAGAGACCCAGTACTTC
>few|16|.|TRBV6-1|TRBJ1-5
CASSENIGLSNQPQHF
TGTGCCAGCAGTGAAAATATCGGGTTGAGCAATCAGCCCCAGCATTTT
>.|14|.|TRBV19|TRBJ2-1
CASSNGLGRNEQFF
TGTGCCAGTAGTAACGGCCTGGGCCGGAATGAGCAGTTCTTC
>once|14|.|TRBV19|TRBJ1-4
CASNGTWTNEKLFF
TGTGCCAGTAATGGGACATGGACTAATGAAAAACTGTTTTTT
>few|14|.|TRBV9|TRBJ1-5
CASGDSYSNQPQHF
TGTGCCAGCGGAGACAGTTATAGCAATCAGCCCCAGCATTTT
>once|18|TRBD2|TRBV19|TRBJ2-3
CASSVHSGLAGGTDTQYF
TGTGCCAGTAGTGTCCATTCGGGACTAGCGGGGGGGACAGATACGCAGTATTTT
>.|13|.|TRBV10-3|TRBJ2-7
CAIMTGEGYEQYF
TGTGCCATCATGACAGGGGAGGGCTACGAGCAGTACTTC
>.|14|.|TRBV6-1|TRBJ1-5
CASSNPGEGQPQHF
TGTGCCAGCAGCAATCCCGGAGAGGGTCAGCCCCAGCATTTT
>.|17|.|TRBV27|TRBJ2-6
CASSFSGLNSGANVLTF
TGTGCCAGCAGTTTCAGCGGACTTAACTCTGGGGCCAACGTCCTGACTTTC
>.|16|TRBD1|TRBV5-4|TRBJ1-4
CASSLQGAGLGEKLFF
TGTGCCAGCAGCTTGCAGGGGGCTGGTTTGGGTGAAAAACTGTTTTTT
>.|14|.|TRBV19|TRBJ1-2
CASTPSWGLGGYTF
TGTGCCAGTACCCCAAGCTGGGGCCTTGGGGGCTACACCTTC
>.|13|.|TRBV5-4|TRBJ1-3
CASATGLGNTIYF
TGTGCCAGCGCAACAGGGTTGGGGAACACCATATATTTT
>.|16|TRBD2|TRBV3-1/TRBV3-2|TRBJ2-3
CASSPVSGGGTDTQYF
TGTGCCAGCAGCCCAGTATCGGGGGGAGGCACAGATACGCAGTATTTT
>.|14|.|TRBV6-5|TRBJ1-1
CASRADRYITEAFF
TGTGCCAGCAGAGCTGACAGGTATATCACTGAAGCTTTCTTT
>once|17|.|TRBV5-1|TRBJ2-3
CASSRMRGQGGTDTQYF
TGCGCCAGCAGCCGAATGCGGGGCCAAGGGGGCACAGATACGCAGTATTTT
>.|15|TRBD2|TRBV5-6|TRBJ2-5
CASSFISGSLETQYF
TGTGCCAGCAGCTTTATTAGCGGGAGTTTGGAGACCCAGTACTTC
>.|13|.|TRBV19|TRBJ1-5
CASSFSGLQPQHF
TGTGCCAGTAGTTTCTCAGGGCTTCAGCCCCAGCATTTT
>.|11|TRBD1|TRBV20-1|TRBJ1-2
CSLQGIGGYTF
TGCAGCCTACAGGGGATCGGTGGCTACACCTTC